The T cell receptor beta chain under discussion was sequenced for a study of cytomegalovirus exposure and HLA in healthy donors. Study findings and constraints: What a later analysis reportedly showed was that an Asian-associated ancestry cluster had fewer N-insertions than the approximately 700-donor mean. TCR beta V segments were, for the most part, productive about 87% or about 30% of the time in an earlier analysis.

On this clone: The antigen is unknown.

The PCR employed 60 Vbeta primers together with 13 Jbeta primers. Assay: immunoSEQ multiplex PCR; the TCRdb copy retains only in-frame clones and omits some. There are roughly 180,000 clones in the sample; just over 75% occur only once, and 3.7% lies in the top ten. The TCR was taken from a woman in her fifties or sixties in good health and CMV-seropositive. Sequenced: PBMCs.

CDR3 sequence: CASSYKEDRESLFF. CDR3 nucleotides: TGTGCCAGCAGTTACAAAGAGGACAGGGAATCACTGTTTTTT. The chain combines TRBV6-5 with TRBJ1-4, with 8 bases fitting TRBD1. The CDR3 has 14 amino acids. In germline, CDR1 is MNHEY, CDR2 SVGAGI. After removal of 2 bases from V and 13 bases from J, the junction contained 9 bases not matched to a gene.